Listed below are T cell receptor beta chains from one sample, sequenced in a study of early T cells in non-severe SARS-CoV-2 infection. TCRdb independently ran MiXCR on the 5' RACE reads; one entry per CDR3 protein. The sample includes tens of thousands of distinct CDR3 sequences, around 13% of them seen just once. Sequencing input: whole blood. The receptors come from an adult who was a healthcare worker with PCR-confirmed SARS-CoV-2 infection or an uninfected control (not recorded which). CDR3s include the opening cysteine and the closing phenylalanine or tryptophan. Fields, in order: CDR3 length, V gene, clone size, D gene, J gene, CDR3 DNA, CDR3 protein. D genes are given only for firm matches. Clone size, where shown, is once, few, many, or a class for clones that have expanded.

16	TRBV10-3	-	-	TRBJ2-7	TGTGCCATCAGTGAGTCGGGCGAGGTAAACTCCTACGAGCAGTACTTC	CAISESGEVNSYEQYF
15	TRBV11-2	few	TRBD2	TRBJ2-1	TGTGCCAGCAGCTCCCCTAGCGGGAGGGGGAATGAGCAGTTCTTC	CASSSPSGRGNEQFF
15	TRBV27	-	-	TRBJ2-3	TGTGCCAGCTATGGAGGGCCTATCTCCACAGATACGCAGTATTTT	CASYGGPISTDTQYF
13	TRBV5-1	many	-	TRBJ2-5	TGCGCCAGCAGCTTCAACTCCCAAGAGACCCAGTACTTC	CASSFNSQETQYF
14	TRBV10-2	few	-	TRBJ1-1	TGCGCCAGCAGTGAGGGCCTGGACGGTTATGAAGCTTTCTTT	CASSEGLDGYEAFF
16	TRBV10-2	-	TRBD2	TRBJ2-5	TGCGCCAGCAGTGAGGGAACTAGCGGGAGGCGAGAGACCCAGTACTTC	CASSEGTSGRRETQYF
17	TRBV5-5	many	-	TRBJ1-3	TGTGCCAGCAGCTTGGTCCTAGGCGTAACCTCTGGAAACACCATATATTTT	CASSLVLGVTSGNTIYF
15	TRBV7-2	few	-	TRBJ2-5	TGTGCCAGCAGCTTAGGGAGCGGTTCCGAAGAGACCCAGTACTTC	CASSLGSGSEETQYF
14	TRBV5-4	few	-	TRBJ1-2	TGTGCCAGCAGCTTCGGGCAACGGTTTTATGGCTACACCTTC	CASSFGQRFYGYTF
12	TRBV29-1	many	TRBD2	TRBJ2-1	TGCAGCGTTGAACCCCTAGCGGCGGTGCAGTTCTTC	CSVEPLAAVQFF
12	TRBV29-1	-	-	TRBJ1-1	TGCAGCGTTGACGGCACGAACACTGAAGCTTTCTTT	CSVDGTNTEAFF
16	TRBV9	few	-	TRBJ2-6	TGTGCCAGCAGCACTAGCGACAGGCGTGGGGCCAACGTCCTGACTTTC	CASSTSDRRGANVLTF